The sequence of this T cell receptor beta chain was determined in a study of long-term antiretroviral therapy in people with HIV. V dropped 0 bases and J dropped 4; count of bases not matched to a gene: 7. Germline V lookup: CDR1 SQVTM, CDR2 ANQGSEA. The CDR3 contains 16 residues. Study findings and constraints: Post-ART, diversity grew, though it stayed under transplant donor control levels. Compared with controls, HIV repertoires showed narrower CDR3 length ranges. Information on adherence to ART, viral resistance or therapy changes was unavailable.

With respect to this clone: Its antigen remains unidentified.

For each donor, at least one pre-ART and at least two post-ART PBMC samples were available. The libraries were made with immunoSEQ v3.0 at survey level. Clones were read by immunoSEQ multiplex PCR, and TCRdb kept only the in-frame ones, dropping some. The sample lists 10,000 or so clones; 60% to 80% were seen once. The rearrangement links TRBV29-1 to TRBJ2-4, with 9 bases identical to TRBD2. The sequences come from unsorted PBMCs, collected 0.4 years before starting antiretroviral therapy. The TCR sequence derives from a man aged 25 to 45 with HIV. CDR3 residues: CSVEDRLAGKKNIQYF. The CDR3 DNA sequence: TGCAGCGTTGAAGATCGGCTAGCGGGAAAAAAAAACATTCAGTACTTC.